The 19 T cell receptor beta chains below all came from one sample that was sequenced in a study of regulatory T cells in long-lasting Graves disease. Indicated time point: newly diagnosed GD, antithyroid drugs for less than 3 months. Extracted PBMC RNA gave rise to the TCR library. Libraries of TCR beta came from iRepertoire HTBI primers plus Arm-PCR of CDR3 regions. TCRdb processed the multiplex PCR reads anew with MiXCR; each CDR3 protein has one entry. The sample has approximately 470,000 distinct CDR3 sequences; around 15% are singletons. This same sample was also part of a study on T cells in Graves' hyperthyroidism and ophthalmopathy.

The sequences come from peripheral blood mononuclear cells (PBMCs), collected at new diagnosis, from a patient treated with antithyroid drugs. All receptors derive from a man in his forties with Graves disease.

This clonotype turned up a few times. The chain is built from TRBV20-1 and TRBJ2-7, with 9 bases matching TRBD1. This CDR3 has 13 residues. J was trimmed by 4 bases and V by 6 bases; bases with no gene match: 7. The germline CDR1 and CDR2 sequences are DFQATT and SNEGSKA (reference sequence). The CDR3 protein is CSAVTGGVYEQYF. DNA of the CDR3: TGCAGTGCGGTGACAGGGGGAGTTTACGAGCAGTACTTC.

V is TRBV10-3 and J is TRBJ2-3; TRBD2 matches at 7 bases. J was trimmed by 3 bases and V by 3 bases; bases with no gene match: 9. There are 16 residues in the CDR3. The germline gives CDR1 ENHRY, CDR2 SYGVKD. CDR3 sequence (DNA): TGTGCCATCAGTGACAGGCTAGCGGATAGAACAGATACGCAGTATTTT. Translated: CAISDRLADRTDTQYF.

Turning to this clonotype: Being one base from a much bigger clone, this may be a read error. The J gene is TRBJ2-1, the V gene TRBV20-1, with 9 bases fitting TRBD2. The CDR3 totals 14 residues. Germline-derived CDR1 and CDR2 are DFQATT and SNEGSKA (reference sequence). This chain's CDR3 is CSARTSDTYNEQSF. CDR3 nucleotide sequence: TGCAGTGCCCGGACTAGCGACACCTACAATGAGCAGTCCTTC.

The chain combines TRBV12-3 or TRBV12-4 with TRBJ1-5; no definite D call. V lost 6 bases and J 2 bases, leaving 20 bases between the germline ends. CDR3 length: 17 residues. CDR3 protein: CASSPGPLKKGNQPQHF. CDR3 coding DNA: TGTGCCAGCAGCCCCGGGCCTCTAAAAAAAGGCAATCAGCCCCAGCATTTT.

J is TRBJ2-5 and V is TRBV10-3, with 7 positions matching TRBD2. The CDR3 spans 13 residues. V gave up 2 bases and J gave up 3 bases; unmatched junction bases: 0. The V gene's germline CDR1 is ENHRY and CDR2 SYGVKD. The DNA for the CDR3 is TGTGCCATCAGTGAGGCGGGAGAAGAGACCCAGTACTTC. It yields the protein CAISEAGEETQYF.

This clonotype was counted at least ten times. V and J are TRBV5-6 and TRBJ2-1, with TRBD2 matching 9 bases. J was trimmed by 4 bases and V by 6 bases; bases with no gene match: 5. The V gene's germline CDR1 is SGHDT and CDR2 YYEEEE. This CDR3 has 14 residues. CDR3 region: CASTRLAEYNEQFF. The CDR3 nucleotides read TGTGCCAGCACCAGACTAGCGGAGTACAATGAGCAGTTCTTC.

This clonotype was recorded many times. The gene calls are TRBV12-3 or TRBV12-4 and TRBJ2-7, with 10 nucleotides matching TRBD1. The CDR3 spans 15 residues. The J segment lost 4 bases and the V segment lost 5 bases, leaving 8 bases of the junction unmatched. This CDR3 is CASSRLRDRGYEQYF. CDR3 DNA: TGTGCCAGCAGTCGTTTGCGGGACAGGGGATACGAGCAGTACTTC.

This clonotype was counted ten times or more. This chain joins TRBV3-1 and TRBJ2-1; the D is unclear. The V gene's germline CDR1 is LGHDT and CDR2 YNNKEL (reference sequence). V dropped 4 bases and J dropped 9 bases, with 13 bases sitting between them. The CDR3 length is 13 residues. DNA for the CDR3: TGTGCCAGCAGCCTCGACCCCGCCAGTGAGCAGTTCTTC. It encodes CASSLDPASEQFF.

This clonotype was counted many times. This chain's CDR3 is CSASTSGTSGNTDTQYF. For the CDR3, the DNA is TGCAGTGCTAGTACTTCCGGGACTAGCGGGAACACAGATACGCAGTATTTT. This chain links TRBV20-1 with TRBJ2-3, with 13 bases fitting TRBD2. The V segment lost 3 bases and the J segment 2 bases; nucleotides outside the gene matches: 8. The CDR3 is 17 residues long. Germline-derived CDR1 and CDR2 are DFQATT and SNEGSKA (reference sequence).

About this clonotype: This may be a read error, as it is one base from a much larger clone. The chain has TRBV28 and TRBJ1-2; no firm D call. Germline V lookup: CDR1 MDHEN, CDR2 SYDVKM. V was clipped by 11 bases and J by 3 bases, with 22 bases between them. This CDR3 contains 15 residues. The CDR3 here is CAERAEPARDYGYTF. The DNA of the CDR3 is TGTGCCGAGCGGGCCGAACCTGCACGGGACTATGGCTACACCTTC.

This clonotype was recorded many times. J is TRBJ2-3 and V is TRBV6-1; TRBD2 aligns across 8 bases. Germline V CDR1 and CDR2: MNHNS, SASEGT. V gave up 8 bases and J gave up 5 bases; unmatched junction bases: 12. This CDR3 contains 15 residues. CDR3 sequence (DNA): TGTGCCAGCGGGGTCGGGCGGGAGGTAGGAGATACGCAGTATTTT. Residues: CASGVGREVGDTQYF.

Written as DNA, the CDR3 is TGCAGTGCTAGTAGTCTAGCGGGAGATGAGCAGTACTTC. It codes for CSASSLAGDEQYF. The chain joins TRBV20-1 to TRBJ2-7, with 10 nucleotides matching TRBD2. The CDR3 sequence is 13 residues long. Germline CDR1 DFQATT, CDR2 SNEGSKA (reference sequence). With V trimmed by 3 bases and J by 7 bases, 6 bases remained unmatched.

This clonotype was observed many times. The V call is TRBV4-1, the J call TRBJ1-6; D gene ambiguous. This CDR3 has 15 residues. Germline V CDR1 and CDR2: MGHRA, YSYEKL. V lost 0 bases to trimming and J lost 3 bases, with 6 bases between them. This CDR3 is CASSQDRVYNSPLHF. For the CDR3, the DNA is TGCGCCAGCAGCCAAGACCGGGTCTATAATTCACCCCTCCACTTT.

This clonotype was seen ten or more times. The chain is built from TRBV6-1 and TRBJ2-1, with TRBD2 matching over 13 bases. V trimming: 6 bases; J trimming: 8 bases; junction bases outside the gene matches: 19. The length of the CDR3 is 19 residues. The germline CDR1 and CDR2 sequences are MNHNS and SASEGT. CDR3 sequence: CASRKTGLAGSGQSYEQFF. The CDR3 DNA sequence: TGTGCCAGCAGGAAGACGGGACTAGCGGGATCAGGGCAGTCTTATGAGCAGTTCTTC.

This chain links TRBV28 with TRBJ2-2; 8 bases are shared with TRBD2. Germline CDR1 is MDHEN and CDR2 is SYDVKM. V lost 5 bases, J lost 6 bases, and 8 bases stayed unmatched. There are 15 residues in the CDR3. In DNA form, the CDR3 reads TGTGCCAGCAGTGCAAGCGGGAGACTAGCCGGGGAGCTGTTTTTT. This translates into CASSASGRLAGELFF.

In this sample, this clonotype turned up many times. The rearrangement uses TRBV19 and TRBJ2-1; D may be TRBD2 (5 bases). Per germline, CDR1 LNHDA and CDR2 SQIVND (reference sequence). V dropped 7 bases and J dropped 3 bases, with 13 bases sitting between them. CDR3 length: 14 residues. The CDR3: CASTDPGDYNEQFF. The CDR3 bases are TGTGCCAGTACCGATCCCGGGGACTACAATGAGCAGTTCTTC.

V is TRBV7-9 and J is TRBJ2-2; 8 bases are shared with TRBD1. CDR3 length: 14 amino acids. The ends lost 4 bases at V and 5 bases at J; junction bases unmatched: 3. Looked up from germline, CDR1 is SEHNR and CDR2 is FQNEAQ (reference sequence). In DNA form, the CDR3 reads TGTGCCAGCAGCTCACAGGGGGGAACCGGGGAGCTGTTTTTT. This encodes CASSSQGGTGELFF.

This clonotype occurred many times. The CDR3 region is CSARDPRDEQFF. CDR3 nucleotide sequence: TGCAGTGCTAGAGATCCTCGGGATGAGCAGTTCTTC. J is TRBJ2-1 and V is TRBV20-1; D call uncertain. The CDR3 covers 12 residues. Germline values: CDR1 DFQATT, CDR2 SNEGSKA (reference sequence). Trimming took off 0 bases at V and 8 bases at J, with 8 bases between the two ends.

Ten or more counts support this clonotype. The chain uses TRBV2 and TRBJ1-6, with 9 nucleotides matching TRBD1. There are 17 residues in the CDR3. V lost 7 bases to trimming and J lost 8 bases; unmatched junction nucleotides: 15. CDR1 and CDR2 (germline): SNHLY, FYNNEI. CDR3 nucleotide sequence: TGTGCCAGCATCCAACAGGGGGCAGTCCCTTCGGATTCACCCCTCCACTTT. Translation gives CASIQQGAVPSDSPLHF.